The 17 T cell receptor beta chains given below trace back to one sample, sequenced in a study of cytomegalovirus exposure and HLA in healthy donors (TCRdb year 2017). Libraries were built with the immunoSEQ multiplex PCR assay. As stored in TCRdb, this immuneACCESS dataset retains in-frame rearrangements with V and J assigned. A fraction of the clones does not appear; measured against another copy, unresolved V genes explain less than half of the discrepancy, and the remainder lacks a known reason. The sample records about 200,000 clones, less than 85% of which are singletons. Around 5.4% of the sample is in the top ten clones. Sequenced sample: PBMCs. The receptors shown here come from a woman in her late teens or twenties in good health and CMV-seronegative.

Written as DNA, the CDR3 is TGCGCCAGCAGCTTTTCGGACAGGGGAAGAGGGACAGATACGCAGTATTTT. As protein: CASSFSDRGRGTDTQYF. The V and J genes are TRBV5-1 and TRBJ2-3, with 9 nucleotides matching TRBD1. Per the germline V gene, CDR1 is SGHRS and CDR2 is YFSETQ. This CDR3 region has 17 residues. Unmatched junction bases numbered 10, after V lost 2 bases and J lost 3 bases.

This chain uses TRBV27 with TRBJ2-1, with TRBD2 matching over 11 bases. The CDR3 runs to 15 residues. Germline CDR1 MNHEY, CDR2 SMNVEV (reference sequence). Losses at the gene ends were 8 bases for V and 5 bases for J; bases not matched to a gene: 8. This CDR3 is CASALAGGPDNEQFF. The CDR3 DNA reads as TGTGCCAGCGCCCTAGCGGGAGGCCCTGACAATGAGCAGTTCTTC.

The chain uses TRBV9 and TRBJ2-1, with D tentatively TRBD1 (5 bases). V was pared by 0 bases and J by 6 bases, with 10 bases between. The germline CDR1 and CDR2 sequences are SGDLS and YYNGEE. This CDR3 region has 14 residues. CDR3 sequence reads: CASSVGTIANEQFF. CDR3 bases: TGTGCCAGCAGCGTAGGGACAATCGCCAATGAGCAGTTCTTC. Together with reference TRBV9 and TRBJ2-1, the CDR3 gives the full variable domain: DSGVTQTPKHLITATGQRVTLRCSPRSGDLSVYWYQQSLDQGLQFLIQYYNGEERAKGNILERFSAQQFPDLHSELNLSSLELGDSALYFCASSVGTIANEQFFGPGTRLTVL.

This clone was counted a single time. This chain joins TRBV7-9 and TRBJ1-6; 9 bases fit TRBD1. Germline V gives CDR1 SEHNR, CDR2 FQNEAQ (reference sequence). V trimming: 2 bases; J trimming: 5 bases; junction bases outside the gene matches: 13. CDR3 length: 19 residues. CDR3 nucleotide sequence: TGTGCCAGCAGCTTAAGTGTTTACGACAGGGGGGGAAATAATTCACCCCTCCACTTT. It is translated as CASSLSVYDRGGNNSPLHF.

The chain is built from TRBV11-2 and TRBJ2-3, with D uncertain. Germline CDR1 SGHAT, CDR2 FQNNGV. Deletions cut 4 bases from V and 1 base from J, with 12 bases between. This CDR3 region has 15 residues. CDR3 nucleotide sequence: TGTGCCAGCAGCTCCTTTCTGACTGGCACAGATACGCAGTATTTT. As protein: CASSSFLTGTDTQYF.

The chain carries TRBV6-4 and TRBJ2-2, with TRBD1 matching over 7 bases. Germline loops: CDR1 MRHNA, CDR2 SNTAGT. Germline trimming cut 2 bases from V and 5 bases from J; bases unmatched to any gene: 5. The CDR3 sequence is 15 residues long. The CDR3, as DNA: TGTGCCAGCAGTGACCTACCACAGGGGACCGGGGAGCTGTTTTTT. It specifies CASSDLPQGTGELFF.

This clone has a single count. The CDR3 DNA sequence: TGTGCCATCAGTGAGTCTGGCGGGGCCGGCGAGCAGTACTTC. Translating gives CAISESGGAGEQYF. The chain links TRBV10-3 to TRBJ2-7; possibly TRBD2 for D (6 bases). V lost 0 bases and J 6 bases, leaving 12 bases between the germline ends. The CDR3 covers 14 residues. CDR1 and CDR2 from the germline V gene are ENHRY and SYGVKD.

Points on this clone: Other DNA sequences in the sample encode the same CDR3. The chain couples TRBV30 to TRBJ1-1; 8 nucleotides line up with TRBD1. The CDR3 spans 16 residues. In germline, CDR1 is GTSNPN, CDR2 SVGIG (reference sequence). J lost 0 bases, V lost 0 bases, and 6 bases had no gene match. CDR3 amino acids: CAWSVPRTGLNTEAFF. The CDR3, as DNA: TGTGCCTGGAGTGTGCCTAGGACAGGGCTGAACACTGAAGCTTTCTTT.

The V gene is TRBV6-5, the J gene TRBJ2-7; a weak D match, TRBD2 (6 bases). The CDR3 spans 13 residues. The V gene's germline CDR1 is MNHEY and CDR2 SVGAGI. V shed 2 bases and J shed 6 bases, with 11 bases lying between them. The CDR3 nucleotides read TGTGCCAGCAGTTACGCGGGGCGTGGCGAGCAGTACTTC. This codes for CASSYAGRGEQYF.

This sequence joins TRBV15 and TRBJ2-1; D remains ambiguous. V was shortened by 3 bases and J by 6 bases, with 9 bases between the two germline ends. CDR1 is LNHNV, CDR2 YYDKDF, per germline (reference sequence). The CDR3 sequence is 13 residues long. This chain's CDR3 is CATSRVPSNEQFF. The CDR3 nucleotides read TGTGCCACCAGCAGGGTTCCGAGCAATGAGCAGTTCTTC.

The V gene is TRBV13, the J gene TRBJ2-5; no definite D call. The ends were cut back, 5 bases at V and 2 bases at J, with 9 bases in the middle. The CDR3 is made up of 13 amino acids. The V gene's germline CDR1 is PRHDT and CDR2 FYEKMQ (reference sequence). Here the CDR3 DNA reads TGTGCCAGCAGCAAGGACGGACAAGAGACCCAGTACTTC. It specifies CASSKDGQETQYF.

The V gene is TRBV5-1, the J gene TRBJ2-7; tentative D call: TRBD1 (6 bases). V shed 3 bases and J shed 1 base, with 14 bases lying between them. CDR3 size: 15 residues. Germline loops: CDR1 SGHRS, CDR2 YFSETQ. This chain's CDR3 is CASSSYTGRSYEQYF. For the CDR3, the DNA is TGCGCCAGCAGCTCCTATACAGGGAGATCCTACGAGCAGTACTTC.

This rearrangement joins TRBV2 to TRBJ1-1, with TRBD1 matching 9 bases. This CDR3 has 16 residues. Germline values: CDR1 SNHLY, CDR2 FYNNEI. Trimming at V came to 7 bases and at J to 7 bases, leaving 16 bases not matched to a gene. CDR3 protein: CASMEGHRDRDYEAFF. Written as DNA, the CDR3 is TGTGCCAGCATGGAGGGGCACCGGGACAGGGATTATGAAGCTTTCTTT.

In DNA, the CDR3 is TGTGCCAGCAGAAGCGGACTTCACGCGGACACTGAAGCTTTCTTT. It translates to CASRSGLHADTEAFF. The chain joins TRBV9 to TRBJ1-1; D remains unclear. The CDR3 loop spans 15 amino acids. Germline assignment: CDR1 SGDLS and CDR2 YYNGEE. V was trimmed by 5 bases and J by 3 bases, leaving 17 bases between them.

This chain connects TRBV25-1 to TRBJ1-1; no clear D. The germline V and J ends were trimmed by 6 bases and 3 bases, with 11 bases remaining between them. The germline CDR1 and CDR2 sequences are MGHDK and SYGVNS. The CDR3 runs to 13 residues. The CDR3 bases are TGTGCCAGCAGCAGGCCCCGGGACACTGAAGCTTTCTTT. It yields the protein CASSRPRDTEAFF.

This rearrangement joins TRBV7-6 to TRBJ2-3, with TRBD2 matching over 12 bases. V gave up 5 bases and J gave up 2 bases; unmatched junction bases: 8. Germline V gene data show CDR1 as SGHVS and CDR2 as FNYEAQ. There are 17 residues in the CDR3. Written as DNA, the CDR3 is TGTGCCAGCAGCCAACTGGGACTAGCGGGCCCCACAGATACGCAGTATTTT. Encoded protein: CASSQLGLAGPTDTQYF.

Only a few counts were recorded for this clone. The rearrangement links TRBV19 to TRBJ2-1, with D possibly called TRBD1 or TRBD2 (5 bases each). CDR3 length equals 15 residues. The V and J ends lost 0 bases and 8 bases respectively, with 14 bases between them. CDR1 and CDR2 from the germline V gene are LNHDA and SQIVND (reference sequence). In nucleotides, the CDR3 is TGTGCCAGTAGTATAGAAGGGGCAGGGAGCGATGAGCAGTTCTTC. Translating gives CASSIEGAGSDEQFF.